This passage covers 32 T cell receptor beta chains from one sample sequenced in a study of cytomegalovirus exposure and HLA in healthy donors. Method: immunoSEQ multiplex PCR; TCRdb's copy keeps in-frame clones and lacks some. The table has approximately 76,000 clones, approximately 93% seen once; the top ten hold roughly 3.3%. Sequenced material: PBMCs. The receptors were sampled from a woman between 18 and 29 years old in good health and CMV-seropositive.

The CDR3 region has the DNA TGCGCCAGCAGCTCGGGAGTTCAAGAGACCCAGTACTTC. It codes for CASSSGVQETQYF. The rearrangement links TRBV5-1 to TRBJ2-5, with D possibly matching TRBD2 (6 bases). Germline V gene data show CDR1 as SGHRS and CDR2 as YFSETQ. V lost 3 bases and J 2 bases, leaving 8 bases between the germline ends. CDR3 size: 13 residues.

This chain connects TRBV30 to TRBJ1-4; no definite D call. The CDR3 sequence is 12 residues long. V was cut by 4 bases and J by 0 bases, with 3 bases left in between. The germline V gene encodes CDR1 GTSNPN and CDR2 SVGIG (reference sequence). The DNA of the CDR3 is TGTGCCTGGACCTCAACTAATGAAAAACTGTTTTTT. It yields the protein CAWTSTNEKLFF. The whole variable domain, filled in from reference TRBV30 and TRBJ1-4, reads SQTIHQWPATLVQPVGSPLSLECTVEGTSNPNLYWYRQAAGRGLQLLFYSVGIGQISSEVPQNLSASRPQDRQFILSSKKLLLSDSGFYLCAWTSTNEKLFFGSGTQLSVL.

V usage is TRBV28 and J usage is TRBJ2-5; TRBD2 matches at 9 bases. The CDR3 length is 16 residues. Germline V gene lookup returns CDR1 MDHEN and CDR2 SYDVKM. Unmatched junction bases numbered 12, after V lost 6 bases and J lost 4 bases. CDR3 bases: TGTGCCAGCAGCTCTCTAGCGGGAAGTTTGGGAGAGACCCAGTACTTC. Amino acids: CASSSLAGSLGETQYF.

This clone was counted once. This CDR3 is CASSPEDSYEQYF. DNA of the CDR3: TGTGCCAGCAGCCCAGAGGACAGCTACGAGCAGTACTTC. This chain joins TRBV5-4 and TRBJ2-7; tentative D call: TRBD1 (6 bases). Trimming stripped 4 bases from V and 3 bases from J, with 11 bases between. There are 13 residues in the CDR3. CDR1 SGHNT and CDR2 YYREEE come from the germline V gene (reference sequence).

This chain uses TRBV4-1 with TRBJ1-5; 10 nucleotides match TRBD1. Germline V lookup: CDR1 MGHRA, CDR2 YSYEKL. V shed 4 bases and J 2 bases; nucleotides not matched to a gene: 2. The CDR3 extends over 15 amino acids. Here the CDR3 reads CASSPGTGGNQPQHF. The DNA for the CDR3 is TGCGCCAGCAGCCCCGGGACAGGGGGCAATCAGCCCCAGCATTTT.

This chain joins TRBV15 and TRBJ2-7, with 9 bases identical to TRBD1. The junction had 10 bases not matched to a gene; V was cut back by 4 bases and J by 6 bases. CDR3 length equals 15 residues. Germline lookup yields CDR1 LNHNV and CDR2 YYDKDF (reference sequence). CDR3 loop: CATSNPGQGVGEQYF. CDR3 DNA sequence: TGTGCCACCAGCAATCCGGGACAGGGTGTTGGCGAGCAGTACTTC.

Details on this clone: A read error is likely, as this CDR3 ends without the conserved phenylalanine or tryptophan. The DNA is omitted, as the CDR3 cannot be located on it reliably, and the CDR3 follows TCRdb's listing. CDR3 in amino acids: CAISSYPGTGGLL. The chain carries TRBV21-1 and TRBJ2-7; whether TRBD2, the table's D call, matches the DNA was not checked. TRBV21-1 is a listed pseudogene. The CDR3 sequence runs 13 residues, both termini included.

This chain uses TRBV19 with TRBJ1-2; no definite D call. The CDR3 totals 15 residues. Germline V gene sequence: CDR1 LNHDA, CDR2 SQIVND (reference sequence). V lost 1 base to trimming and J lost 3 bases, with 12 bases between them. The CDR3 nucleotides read TGTGCCAGTAGTATAGCACCTCCCACGGACTATGGCTACACCTTC. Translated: CASSIAPPTDYGYTF.

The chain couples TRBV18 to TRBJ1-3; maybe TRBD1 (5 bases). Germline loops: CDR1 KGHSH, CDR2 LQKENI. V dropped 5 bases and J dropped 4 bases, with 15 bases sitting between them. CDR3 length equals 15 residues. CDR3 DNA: TGTGCCAGCTCAGGGGGACTGACACGCGGAAACACCATATATTTT. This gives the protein CASSGGLTRGNTIYF.

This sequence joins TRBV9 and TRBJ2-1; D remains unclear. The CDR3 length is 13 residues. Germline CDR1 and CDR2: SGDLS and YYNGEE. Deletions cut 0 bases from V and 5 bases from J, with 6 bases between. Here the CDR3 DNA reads TGTGCCAGCAGCGTAGGCAGGCACAATGAGCAGTTCTTC. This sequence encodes CASSVGRHNEQFF.

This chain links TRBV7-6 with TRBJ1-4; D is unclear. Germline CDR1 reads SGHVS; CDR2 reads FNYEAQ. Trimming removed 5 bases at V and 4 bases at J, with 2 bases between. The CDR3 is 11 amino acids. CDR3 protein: CASSLNEKLFF. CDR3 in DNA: TGTGCCAGCAGCCTTAATGAAAAACTGTTTTTT.

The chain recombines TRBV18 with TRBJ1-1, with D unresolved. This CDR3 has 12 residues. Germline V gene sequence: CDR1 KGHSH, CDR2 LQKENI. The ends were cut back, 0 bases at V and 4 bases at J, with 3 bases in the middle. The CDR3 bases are TGTGCCAGCTCACCACCGAGCACTGAAGCTTTCTTT. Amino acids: CASSPPSTEAFF.

The CDR3: CASSRGAGTQETQYF. CDR3 DNA sequence: TGTGCCAGCAGCCGTGGCGCGGGGACTCAAGAGACCCAGTACTTC. The chain joins TRBV11-3 to TRBJ2-5, with D possibly TRBD2 on 6 matching bases. This CDR3 region has 15 residues. Trimming cost V 5 bases and J 2 bases, with 15 bases left between them. Germline CDR1 is SGHNT and CDR2 is YENEEA.

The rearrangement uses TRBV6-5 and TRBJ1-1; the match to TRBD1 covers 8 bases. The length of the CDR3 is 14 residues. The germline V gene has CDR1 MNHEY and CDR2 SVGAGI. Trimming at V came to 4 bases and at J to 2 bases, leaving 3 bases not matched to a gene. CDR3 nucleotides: TGTGCCAGCAGTTCCAGGGGGCCTAACACTGAAGCTTTCTTT. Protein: CASSSRGPNTEAFF.

Here the CDR3 reads CASSLSGTGGSPLHF. The CDR3 DNA follows: TGTGCCAGCAGCTTGAGCGGGACAGGGGGTTCACCCCTCCACTTT. The chain employs TRBV5-6 and TRBJ1-6, with 11 bases lining up with TRBD1. Germline V gene data show CDR1 as SGHDT and CDR2 as YYEEEE. This CDR3 has 15 residues. Trimming took 1 base from V and 9 from J; bases not matched to a gene: 3.

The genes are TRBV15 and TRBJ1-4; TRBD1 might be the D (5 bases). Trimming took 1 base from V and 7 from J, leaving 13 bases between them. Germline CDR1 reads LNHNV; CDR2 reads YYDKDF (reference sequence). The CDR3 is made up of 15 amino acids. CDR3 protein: CATSRGGGFAEKLFF. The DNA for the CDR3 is TGTGCCACCAGCAGAGGTGGGGGGTTTGCTGAAAAACTGTTTTTT.

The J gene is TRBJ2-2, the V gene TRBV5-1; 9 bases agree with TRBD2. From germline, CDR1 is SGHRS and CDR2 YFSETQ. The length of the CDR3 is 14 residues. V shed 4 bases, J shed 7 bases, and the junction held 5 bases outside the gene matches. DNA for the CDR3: TGCGCCAGCAGCACCCGCGGGGGGGGCGGGGAGCTGTTTTTT. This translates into CASSTRGGGGELFF.

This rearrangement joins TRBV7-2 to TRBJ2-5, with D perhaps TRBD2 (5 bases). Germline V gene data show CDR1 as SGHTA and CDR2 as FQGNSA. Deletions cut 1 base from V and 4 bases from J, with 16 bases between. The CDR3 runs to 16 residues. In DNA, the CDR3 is TGTGCCAGCAGCTTAGAACCCCCCGGAGGAGGAGAGACCCAGTACTTC. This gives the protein CASSLEPPGGGETQYF.

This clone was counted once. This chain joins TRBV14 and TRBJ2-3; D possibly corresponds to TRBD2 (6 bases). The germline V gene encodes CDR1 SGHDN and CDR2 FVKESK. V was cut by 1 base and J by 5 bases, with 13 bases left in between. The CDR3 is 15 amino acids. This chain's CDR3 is CASSQGLASVDTQYF. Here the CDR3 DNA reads TGTGCCAGCAGCCAAGGTCTGGCTAGCGTAGATACGCAGTATTTT.

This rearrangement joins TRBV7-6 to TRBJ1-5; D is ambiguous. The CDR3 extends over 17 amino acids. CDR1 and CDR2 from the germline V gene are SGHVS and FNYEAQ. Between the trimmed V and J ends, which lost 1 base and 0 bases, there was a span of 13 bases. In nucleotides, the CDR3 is TGTGCCAGCAGCTTAGAGGCTAGATCCGATAGCAATCAGCCCCAGCATTTT. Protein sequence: CASSLEARSDSNQPQHF.

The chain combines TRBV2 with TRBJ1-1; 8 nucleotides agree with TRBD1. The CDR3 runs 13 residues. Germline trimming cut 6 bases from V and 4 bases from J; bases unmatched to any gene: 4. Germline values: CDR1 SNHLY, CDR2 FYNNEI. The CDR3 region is CASRTGEGTEAFF. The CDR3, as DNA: TGTGCCAGCAGGACAGGGGAGGGCACTGAAGCTTTCTTT.

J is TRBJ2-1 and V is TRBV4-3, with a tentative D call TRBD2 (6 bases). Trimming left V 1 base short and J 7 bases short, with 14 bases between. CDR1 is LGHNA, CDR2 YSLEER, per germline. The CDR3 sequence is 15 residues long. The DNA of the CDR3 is TGCGCCAGCAGCCAAGTTTCGGGAGTCCGGAATGAGCAGTTCTTC. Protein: CASSQVSGVRNEQFF.

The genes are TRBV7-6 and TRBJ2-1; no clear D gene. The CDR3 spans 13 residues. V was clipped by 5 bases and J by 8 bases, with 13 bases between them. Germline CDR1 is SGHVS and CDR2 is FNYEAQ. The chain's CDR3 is CASSPASWHEQFF. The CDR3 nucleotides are TGTGCCAGCAGCCCCGCAAGTTGGCATGAGCAGTTCTTC.

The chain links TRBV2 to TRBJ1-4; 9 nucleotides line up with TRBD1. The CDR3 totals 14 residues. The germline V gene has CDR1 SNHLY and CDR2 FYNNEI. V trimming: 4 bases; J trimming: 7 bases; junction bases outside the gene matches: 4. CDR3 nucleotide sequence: TGTGCCAGCAGTGTAGGGACAGGGATTGAAAAACTGTTTTTT. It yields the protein CASSVGTGIEKLFF.

The DNA of the CDR3 is TGTGCCTGGAGAAGAGAATCCTCTGGAAACACCATATATTTT. This gives the protein CAWRRESSGNTIYF. The rearrangement links TRBV30 to TRBJ1-3, with D hard to call. Per germline, CDR1 GTSNPN and CDR2 SVGIG (reference sequence). The V end was cut by 3 bases, the J end by 0 bases, with 9 bases between. CDR3 length equals 14 residues.

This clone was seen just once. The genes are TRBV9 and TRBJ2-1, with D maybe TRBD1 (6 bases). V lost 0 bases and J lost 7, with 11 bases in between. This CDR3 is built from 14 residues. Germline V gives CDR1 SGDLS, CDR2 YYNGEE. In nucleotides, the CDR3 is TGTGCCAGCAGCGTAGTTTTCAGGGGTAATGAGCAGTTCTTC. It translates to CASSVVFRGNEQFF.

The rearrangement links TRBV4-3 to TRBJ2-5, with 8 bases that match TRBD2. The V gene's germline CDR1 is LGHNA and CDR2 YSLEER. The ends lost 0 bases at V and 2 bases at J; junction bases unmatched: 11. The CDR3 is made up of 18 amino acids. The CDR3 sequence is CASSQDQVAGGRQETQYF. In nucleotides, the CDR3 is TGCGCCAGCAGCCAAGATCAGGTTGCGGGAGGTAGGCAAGAGACCCAGTACTTC.

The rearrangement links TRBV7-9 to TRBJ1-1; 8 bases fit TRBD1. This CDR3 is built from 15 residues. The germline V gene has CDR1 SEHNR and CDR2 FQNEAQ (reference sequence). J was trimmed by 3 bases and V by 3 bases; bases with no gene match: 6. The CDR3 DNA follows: TGTGCCAGCAGCTTTGGGGACAGGACGCACACTGAAGCTTTCTTT. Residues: CASSFGDRTHTEAFF.

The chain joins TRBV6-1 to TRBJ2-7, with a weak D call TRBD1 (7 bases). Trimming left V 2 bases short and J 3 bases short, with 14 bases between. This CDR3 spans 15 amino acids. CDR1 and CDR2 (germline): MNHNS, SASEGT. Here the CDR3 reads CASSENHRGLYEQYF. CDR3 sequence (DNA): TGTGCCAGCAGTGAAAACCACAGGGGACTCTACGAGCAGTACTTC.

The CDR3 DNA sequence: TGTGCCAGCAGCTTAACTTTAGCGGCGGCCTACAATGAGCAGTTCTTC. Amino acids: CASSLTLAAAYNEQFF. This rearrangement joins TRBV7-3 to TRBJ2-1, with D possibly matching TRBD2 (6 bases). There are 16 residues in the CDR3. CDR1 and CDR2 from the germline V gene are SGHTA and FQGTGA. The V end lost 0 bases, the J end lost 2 bases, and 11 bases lay between the germline ends.

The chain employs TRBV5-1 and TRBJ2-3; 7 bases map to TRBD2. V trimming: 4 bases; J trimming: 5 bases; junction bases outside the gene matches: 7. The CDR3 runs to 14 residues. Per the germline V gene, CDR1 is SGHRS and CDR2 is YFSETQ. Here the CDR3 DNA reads TGCGCCAGCAGCGTCAGGACTAGTGGAGATACGCAGTATTTT. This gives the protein CASSVRTSGDTQYF.

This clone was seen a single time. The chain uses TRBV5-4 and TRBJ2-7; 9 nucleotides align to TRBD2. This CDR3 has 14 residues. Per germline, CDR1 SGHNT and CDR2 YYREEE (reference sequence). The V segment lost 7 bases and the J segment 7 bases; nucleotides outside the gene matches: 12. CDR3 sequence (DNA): TGTGCCAGCCGGCTAAGCGGGGGGCCCTTGGAGCAGTACTTC. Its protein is CASRLSGGPLEQYF.